Listed below are T cell receptor beta chains from one sample, sequenced in a study of tumor and adjacent non-tumor tissue in lung cancer. TCRdb re-analysed the multiplex PCR reads in MiXCR, keeping a single row per CDR3 protein. The sample includes more than 95,000 distinct CDR3 sequences, 66% of them seen just once. The material sequenced was lung tumor tissue. The receptor source for this set is a man aged 25-45 years with non-small cell lung cancer. The CDR3 runs from the conserved cysteine through the conserved F or W. Fields, in order: V gene, D gene, clone size, J gene, CDR3 DNA, CDR3 protein. D genes are given only for firm matches. Where a row states a size, it is once, few, many or the class of an expanded clone; other rows omit it.

TRBV12-3/TRBV12-4	TRBD1	-	TRBJ2-1	TGTGATAGCAGTTTAGTGTATGCCGAAGGGGCAGGGGGCAATGAGCAGTTCTTC	CDSSLVYAEGAGGNEQFF
TRBV4-1	-	once	TRBJ1-5	TGCGCCAGCAGCCAAGATACAGGCAGCAATCAGGCCCAGCATTTT	CASSQDTGSNQAQHF
TRBV6-2/TRBV6-3	-	-	TRBJ2-7	TGTACCAGCAGTTGGGGGGCCTGCGAGCAGTACTTC	CTSSWGACEQYF
TRBV29-1	-	many	TRBJ2-7	TGCAGCGTCAGGGGGGACTCCTACGAGCAGTACTTC	CSVRGDSYEQYF
TRBV12-3/TRBV12-4	-	-	TRBJ2-7	TGTGCCAGCAGTTCCGGCAGGAGTGAGCAGTACTTC	CASSSGRSEQYF
TRBV5-4	-	-	TRBJ2-3	TGTGCCAGCAGCTTGAAGGATACAGATACGCAGTATTTT	CASSLKDTDTQYF
TRBV4-1	-	-	TRBJ2-7	TGCGCCAGCAGCCGAGATGAGCTGGGGTCTACCTACGAGCAATACTTC	CASSRDELGSTYEQYF
TRBV11-2	-	-	TRBJ2-1	TGTGCCAGCAGCCCACACCGGACGATAAATCAGTTCTTC	CASSPHRTINQFF
TRBV11-2	TRBD2	-	TRBJ2-1	TGTGCCAGCAGCCGGACTAGCGGGGGGTACAATGAGCAGCTCTTC	CASSRTSGGYNEQLF
TRBV20-1	TRBD2	few	TRBJ2-7	TGCAGTGCTAGAGTTTCGGGAAAGACTAGCGGGGCTTCTTCCTATCGGGAGCGGTACTTC	CSARVSGKTSGASSYRERYF
TRBV20-1	-	-	TRBJ2-7	TGCAGTGCTAGTTTACAGGGAGTCTACGAGCAGTACTTC	CSASLQGVYEQYF
TRBV11-2	-	-	TRBJ2-6	TGTGCCAGCAGCTTAGGTGCAGGGTCAGAGGCCAACGTCCTGATTTTC	CASSLGAGSEANVLIF
TRBV5-6	TRBD1	many	TRBJ1-1	TGTGCCAGCAGCTTAACAGGGGCCACTGAAGCTTTCTTT	CASSLTGATEAFF
TRBV5-4	-	-	TRBJ2-3	TGTGCCAGCAGCACCCGGAACAGGATAGATACGCAGTATTTT	CASSTRNRIDTQYF
TRBV6-5	-	few	TRBJ2-7	TGTGCCAGCAGTTACTCGAGTCAGGAAGGCTACAAGCAGTACTTC	CASSYSSQEGYKQYF
TRBV6-5	TRBD1	-	TRBJ2-6	TGTGCCAGCAGCGAAGACAGGGGTTTCTTTGGGGCCAACGTCCTGACTTTC	CASSEDRGFFGANVLTF
TRBV20-1	TRBD1	-	TRBJ1-5	TGCAGTGCTAAGAGACAGGGTTTCGCGAGCAATCAGCCCCAACATTTT	CSAKRQGFASNQPQHF
TRBV12-3/TRBV12-4	-	many	TRBJ1-4	TGTGCCAGCAGTTATAGGGGAACTAATGAAAAACTGTTTTTT	CASSYRGTNEKLFF
TRBV7-2	TRBD2	many	TRBJ2-3	TGTGCCAGCAGCAGGACTAGCGGCACAGATACGCAGTATTTT	CASSRTSGTDTQYF
TRBV4-2	TRBD2	many	TRBJ2-7	TGTGCCAGCAGCCAAGGGCGGGGGGCCGACGAGCAGTACTTC	CASSQGRGADEQYF
TRBV6-5	-	-	TRBJ1-1	TGTACCAGCAGTTACAAGACCGGAAGACCGACCACTGAAACTTTCTTT	CTSSYKTGRPTTETFF
TRBV4-1	-	many	TRBJ2-7	TGCGCCAGCAGCCAGGAGGACTCCTACGAGCAGTACTTC	CASSQEDSYEQYF
TRBV5-4	TRBD2	few	TRBJ2-7	TGTGCCAGCAGTTCGGGACTAGCGGGGGGGCGGCAGTACTTC	CASSSGLAGGRQYF
TRBV12-3/TRBV12-4	-	few	TRBJ2-5	TGTGCCAGCAGTTTTTGGGCAGGGGGGAAAGAGACCCAGTACTTC	CASSFWAGGKETQYF
TRBV5-1	TRBD2	-	TRBJ2-1	TGCACCAGTAGCTTGGCGGGGGAGGTGGGGAATGAGCAGTTCTTC	CTSSLAGEVGNEQFF
TRBV24-1	-	-	TRBJ1-4	TGTGCCACCAGTGAGGGGATAACTAATGAAAAACTGTTTTTT	CATSEGITNEKLFF
TRBV6-2/TRBV6-3	TRBD1	many	TRBJ1-5	TGTGCCAGCGGTTCAGACAGGGGGCTCAATCAGCCCCAGCATTTT	CASGSDRGLNQPQHF
TRBV12-3/TRBV12-4	-	many	TRBJ2-2	TGTGCCAGCAGTTTAGACGGGACGCACACCGGGGAGCTGTTTTTT	CASSLDGTHTGELFF
TRBV6-2/TRBV6-3	TRBD2	-	TRBJ2-7	TGTGCCAGCGAAACGCCGGCGGGAGTACGCTCCTACGACCAGTACTTC	CASETPAGVRSYDQYF
TRBV12-3/TRBV12-4	-	many	TRBJ2-6	TGTGCCAGCAGTTTCCGGGGATCTGGGGCCAACGTCCTGACTTTC	CASSFRGSGANVLTF
TRBV12-3/TRBV12-4	-	few	TRBJ1-5	TGTGCCAGCAGTTTAGGGTGGAATCGGCCCCAGCATTTT	CASSLGWNRPQHF
TRBV6-5	-	-	TRBJ1-6	TGTGCCAGCAGTTACTCTCCAGACTCCTATAATTCACCCCCCCACTTT	CASSYSPDSYNSPPHF
TRBV29-1	TRBD1	once	TRBJ1-2	TGCGGCGTTGAAGATCGATACGGACAGGGTGGCTACACCTTC	CGVEDRYGQGGYTF
TRBV29-1	-	-	TRBJ2-6	TGCAGCGTTCGTCCGCGGCACAGGATGGTCTCTGGGGACAACGTCCTGACTTTC	CSVRPRHRMVSGDNVLTF
TRBV28	TRBD2	-	TRBJ2-1	TGTGCCAGCGGCCGGACTAGCTGGCAGGGCAATGAGCAGTTCTTC	CASGRTSWQGNEQFF
TRBV29-1	-	many	TRBJ1-1	TGCAGCGTTGCATCGGACCGATTTCACACTGAAGCTTTCTTT	CSVASDRFHTEAFF
TRBV4-1	-	once	TRBJ2-7	TGTGCCAGCAGCCGAGACGAGATAGGACAGACCTACGAGCAGTACTTC	CASSRDEIGQTYEQYF
TRBV20-1	TRBD2	many	TRBJ2-7	TGCAGCGCGTCTCTAGCGGGAGTAAGCGAGCAGTACTTC	CSASLAGVSEQYF
TRBV20-1	-	-	TRBJ1-5	TGCAGTGCGCGAGCGGGGGGAAGGGACACAGATACGCAGCATTTT	CSARAGGRDTDTQHF
TRBV11-2	-	-	TRBJ2-4	TGTGTCAGCAGCTTCGCGGACAGTGGTCACATTCAGTACTTC	CVSSFADSGHIQYF
TRBV20-1	-	-	TRBJ2-3	TGCAATGCTAGACTAACTAGCACAGATACGCATTATTTT	CNARLTSTDTHYF
TRBV29-1	-	-	TRBJ2-7	TGCAACTTCAGACTGAACTCCTACGAGCAGTACTTC	CNFRLNSYEQYF
TRBV20-1	TRBD2	-	TRBJ2-1	TGTAGTGCTAGATTAAGCGGGAACTCCTACAATGAGCAGTTCTTC	CSARLSGNSYNEQFF
TRBV11-2	TRBD2	few	TRBJ2-5	TGTGCCATCAGTCTCACTCCCCTCGGGAGGGTAGAGACCCAGTACTTC	CAISLTPLGRVETQYF
TRBV4-1	-	-	TRBJ1-3	TGCGCCAACAGCCAGGAATCAAGAAACACCATATATTTT	CANSQESRNTIYF
TRBV11-2	-	-	TRBJ2-1	TGTGCCAGCAGCCCCCGTCGACACCAGTTCTTC	CASSPRRHQFF
TRBV11-1	-	-	TRBJ2-4	TGTACCGGCACCCACTCAGGCAGGGCAACCAAAAACATTCAGTACTTC	CTGTHSGRATKNIQYF